Listed below are T cell receptor beta chains from one sample, sequenced in a study of PD-1 blockade in classical Hodgkin lymphoma. TCRdb's copy holds only in-frame clones and misses some; the assay was immunoSEQ multiplex PCR. Of approximately 160,000 clones in the sample, less than 80% were seen once. The sequenced sample was peripheral blood mononuclear cells (PBMCs), obtained before the second cycle of nivolumab. The receptors come from a human donor with classical Hodgkin lymphoma. Each CDR3 is given with its conserved first and last residue. Each record gives: D gene, clone size, V gene, J gene, CDR3 DNA, CDR3 protein. D genes are given only for firm matches. The listing skips clone size in some rows; elsewhere it reads once, few, many or a size class.

NA	NA	TRBV2	TRBJ2-7	TGTGCCAGCAGTCTGACGGGGAGCGGCTACGAGCAGTACTTC	CASSLTGSGYEQYF
TRBD1	NA	TRBV6-1	TRBJ1-2	TGTGCCAGCAGGGGGACAGCGGGTGGCTACACCTTC	CASRGTAGGYTF
NA	NA	TRBV28	TRBJ2-3	TGTGCCAGCAGTTTCACCAGGGTCGTCTTAGATACGCAGTATTTT	CASSFTRVVLDTQYF
NA	NA	TRBV7-9	TRBJ1-2	TGTGCCAGCAGCTTAGACATCTATGGCTACACCTTC	CASSLDIYGYTF
NA	NA	TRBV5-1	TRBJ2-5	TGCGCCAGCAGCTTGACCTGGGGGATTCAAGAGACCCAGTACTTC	CASSLTWGIQETQYF
NA	NA	TRBV15	TRBJ1-1	TGTGCCACCAGCAAAGATACAGGGATTATGAACACTGAAGCTTTCTTT	CATSKDTGIMNTEAFF
NA	NA	TRBV28	TRBJ1-1	TGTGCCAGCAGTACAGGGAGTTTGGGTCAGGCTTTCTTT	CASSTGSLGQAFF
NA	NA	TRBV6-5	TRBJ1-1	TGTGCCAGCAGTTACTCCCGCGGTGGGACCACTGAAGCTTTCTTT	CASSYSRGGTTEAFF
NA	NA	TRBV19	TRBJ2-7	TGTGCCAGTAGTATAGGAGGGTTTTACGAGCAGTACTTC	CASSIGGFYEQYF
NA	NA	TRBV10-3	TRBJ2-6	TGTGCCATCGACTCTGGGGCCAACGTCCTGACTTTC	CAIDSGANVLTF
TRBD2	NA	TRBV11-1	TRBJ2-7	TGTGCCAGCAGCTCGCTAGCGGGAGGTTACTACGAGCAGTACTTC	CASSSLAGGYYEQYF
NA	NA	TRBV28	TRBJ2-5	TGTGCCAGCGCCCTCGGTGGAACGAGGCTAGGAGAGACCCAGTACTTC	CASALGGTRLGETQYF
NA	NA	TRBV7-3	TRBJ2-2	TGTGCCAGCAGCTTACAGGGGAACACCGGGGAGCTGTTTTTT	CASSLQGNTGELFF
TRBD1	NA	TRBV6-6	TRBJ1-6	TGTGCCAGCAGTTACGTTGGACAGGGGAATTCACCCCTCCACTTT	CASSYVGQGNSPLHF
NA	NA	TRBV2	TRBJ1-2	TGTGCCAGCAGTGCCCGGGATCCCGTGGATGGCTACACCTTC	CASSARDPVDGYTF
TRBD2	NA	TRBV29-1	TRBJ2-5	TGCAGCGTTGTCGCCGCCCGGGGGCGGGGGGAATGTTTGATTGAGACCCAGTACTTC	CSVVAARGRGECLIETQYF
NA	once	TRBV9	TRBJ2-1	TGTGCCAGCAGCGTAGGAGGGTGGGTACAGAGTTCGTACAATGAGCAGTTCTTC	CASSVGGWVQSSYNEQFF
NA	NA	TRBV5-1	TRBJ1-1	TGCGCCAGCAGCTCAAGACAGAGGGCAAGGACTGAAGCTTTCTTT	CASSSRQRARTEAFF
TRBD1	NA	TRBV19	TRBJ2-3	TGTGCCAGTAGTTTGGGACAGGGCGCAGATACGCAGTATTTT	CASSLGQGADTQYF
NA	few	TRBV7-9	TRBJ2-2	TGTGTCCCAGGGGCAACGACCGGGGAGCTGTTTTTT	CVPGATTGELFF
TRBD2	NA	TRBV7-2	TRBJ2-7	TGTGCCAGCAGCTTGGGACTAGCGGAGGTATACGAGCAGTACTTC	CASSLGLAEVYEQYF
TRBD1	NA	TRBV7-2	TRBJ1-2	TGTGCCAGCAGCTTGGGCAGGGGGAACTATGGCTACACCTTC	CASSLGRGNYGYTF
NA	NA	TRBV18	TRBJ2-1	TGTGCCAGCTCACCATCCCTGGGCTCCTACAATGAGCAGTTCTTC	CASSPSLGSYNEQFF
NA	once	TRBV4-3	TRBJ1-2	TGCGCCAGCAGCCAAGAGACGCTGCCGGGGGCGCGGGGTGGCTACACCTTC	CASSQETLPGARGGYTF
NA	NA	TRBV19	TRBJ1-2	TGTGCCAGTAGCTTAACGCCGGACAGAGTAGAGGGCTACACCTTC	CASSLTPDRVEGYTF
NA	NA	TRBV19	TRBJ1-1	TGTGCCAGTAGTATATTTTGGGGGATGAACACTGAAGCTTTCTTT	CASSIFWGMNTEAFF
NA	NA	TRBV7-2	TRBJ2-5	TGTGCCAGCAGCTTAGGGGGGGCACAAGAGACCCAGTACTTC	CASSLGGAQETQYF
TRBD1	NA	TRBV10-3	TRBJ2-3	TGTGCCATCAGTGACAGGGGGCAAAGCACAGATACGCAGTATTTT	CAISDRGQSTDTQYF
NA	few	TRBV10-3	TRBJ1-5	TGTGCCATCAGTGAGAGGAGGGAGGGGGATCAGCCCCAGCATTTT	CAISERREGDQPQHF
TRBD1	NA	TRBV5-4	TRBJ1-2	TGTGCCAGCAGCTTTGGACAGGGGGCGCAAGGCTACACCTTC	CASSFGQGAQGYTF
NA	NA	TRBV25-1	TRBJ2-1	TGTGCCAGCACCGCCTTCAATGAGCAGTTCTTC	CASTAFNEQFF
NA	NA	TRBV7-3	TRBJ2-1	TGTGCCAGCAGCTTAACAGGGGCGTCCTACAATGAGCAGTTCTTC	CASSLTGASYNEQFF
TRBD1	NA	TRBV10-3	TRBJ1-2	TGTGCCACCGGGACAGGGGCGAGCTACACCTTC	CATGTGASYTF
TRBD1	NA	TRBV6-6	TRBJ1-2	TGTGCCAGCAGATCGCCCGGGACAGGGGTGGGCTTTGGCTACACCTTC	CASRSPGTGVGFGYTF
NA	NA	TRBV7-2	TRBJ1-5	TGTGCCAGCAGCTTTTACGATCAGCCCCAGCATTTT	CASSFYDQPQHF
TRBD1	once	TRBV27	TRBJ2-3	TGTGCCAGCAGTGACCGGGACAGGGAGACAGATACGCAGTATTTT	CASSDRDRETDTQYF
NA	NA	TRBV7-6	TRBJ2-1	TGTGCCAGCAGCCCCGAGCGCCTTTTAGAGTTCTTC	CASSPERLLEFF
TRBD1	NA	TRBV18	TRBJ2-2	TGTGCCAGCTCCCTGGGCGCTTCAGGGGGCCCCGAAAATTTACCGGGGGAGCTGTTTTTT	CASSLGASGGPENLPGELFF
NA	NA	TRBV7-6	TRBJ2-6	TGTGCCAGCAGCTTAGTGCGGTCCTCTGGGGCCAACGTCCTGACTTTC	CASSLVRSSGANVLTF
NA	NA	TRBV10-3	TRBJ2-6	TGTGCCATCAGTGAGAGGGGGGCCCCGTCCTCTGGGGCCAACGTCCTGACTTTC	CAISERGAPSSGANVLTF
NA	NA	TRBV11-3	TRBJ2-1	TGTGCCAGCAGCTTATCGTGGGAGAATGAGCAGTTCTTC	CASSLSWENEQFF
NA	few	TRBV28	TRBJ2-7	TGTGCCGGGGGAGAGGGGACCCACGAGCAGTACTTC	CAGGEGTHEQYF
NA	NA	TRBV6-6	TRBJ2-3	TGTGCCAGCAGTTACCAGGGCACAGATACGCAGTATTTT	CASSYQGTDTQYF
NA	once	TRBV7-3	TRBJ2-7	TGTGCCAGCAGCCTAATAGGGGGGTTGTCCCCCTACGAGCAGTACTTC	CASSLIGGLSPYEQYF
TRBD1	NA	TRBV19	TRBJ1-1	TGTGCCAGTAGTAACAGGGGCGAACTGAACACTGAAGCTTTCTTT	CASSNRGELNTEAFF
NA	NA	TRBV28	TRBJ1-5	TGTGCCAGCAAGATTGGAGGGCTGCAGCAGCCCCAGCATTTT	CASKIGGLQQPQHF
TRBD1	NA	TRBV5-1	TRBJ1-2	TGCGCCAGCAGCCAGGGACAGATCTATGGCTACACCTTC	CASSQGQIYGYTF
NA	NA	TRBV18	TRBJ2-7	TGTGCCAGCTCATCACTCGGGGCGGGGTACGAGCAGTACTTC	CASSSLGAGYEQYF
TRBD1	NA	TRBV4-1	TRBJ1-4	TGCGCCAGCAGCCAAGGGACCCGGGACAGGATGGCGTTT	CASSQGTRDRMAF
NA	once	TRBV6-5	TRBJ1-6	TGTGCCAGCAGTACCAACAGGGCGATATTGTCACCCCTCCACTTT	CASSTNRAILSPLHF